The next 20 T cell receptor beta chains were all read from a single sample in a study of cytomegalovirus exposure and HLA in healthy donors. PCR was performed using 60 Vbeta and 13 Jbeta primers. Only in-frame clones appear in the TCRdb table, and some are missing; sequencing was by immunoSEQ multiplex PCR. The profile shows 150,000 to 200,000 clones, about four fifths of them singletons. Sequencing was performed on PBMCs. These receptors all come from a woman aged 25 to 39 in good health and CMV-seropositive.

The CDR3: CASSQGGAGNTEAFF. The CDR3 nucleotides are TGTGCCAGCAGCCAAGGGGGCGCGGGGAACACTGAAGCTTTCTTT. This rearrangement joins TRBV5-4 to TRBJ1-1; 7 bases agree with TRBD1. With 4 bases clipped from V and 1 base from J, the junction kept 7 bases outside the gene matches. Germline CDR1 and CDR2: SGHNT and YYREEE (reference sequence). The CDR3 contains 15 residues.

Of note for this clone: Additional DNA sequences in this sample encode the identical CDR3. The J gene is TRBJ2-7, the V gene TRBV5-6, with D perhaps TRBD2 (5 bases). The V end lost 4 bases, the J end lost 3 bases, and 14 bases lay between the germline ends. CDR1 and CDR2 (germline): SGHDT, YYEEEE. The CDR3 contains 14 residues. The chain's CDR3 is CASSLAGGSYEQYF. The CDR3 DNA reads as TGTGCCAGCAGCCTGGCAGGAGGCAGCTACGAGCAGTACTTC.

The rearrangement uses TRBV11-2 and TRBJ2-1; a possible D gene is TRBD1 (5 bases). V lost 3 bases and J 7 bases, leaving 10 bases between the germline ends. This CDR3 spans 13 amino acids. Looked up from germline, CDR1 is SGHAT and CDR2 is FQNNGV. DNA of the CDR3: TGTGCCAGCAGCTTCTCAGGGCAAAATGAGCAGTTCTTC. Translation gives CASSFSGQNEQFF.

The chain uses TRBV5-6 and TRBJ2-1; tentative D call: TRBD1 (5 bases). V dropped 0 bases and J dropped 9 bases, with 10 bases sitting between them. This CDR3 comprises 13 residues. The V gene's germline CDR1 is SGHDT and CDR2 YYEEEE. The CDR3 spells CASSLEGRGEQFF. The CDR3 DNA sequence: TGTGCCAGCAGCTTGGAGGGGCGAGGTGAGCAGTTCTTC.

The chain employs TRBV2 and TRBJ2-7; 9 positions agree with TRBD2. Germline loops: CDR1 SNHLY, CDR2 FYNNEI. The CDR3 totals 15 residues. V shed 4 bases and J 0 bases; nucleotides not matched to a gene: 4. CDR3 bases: TGTGCCAGCAGTGGCGCGGGGGGGGACTCCTACGAGCAGTACTTC. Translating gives CASSGAGGDSYEQYF.

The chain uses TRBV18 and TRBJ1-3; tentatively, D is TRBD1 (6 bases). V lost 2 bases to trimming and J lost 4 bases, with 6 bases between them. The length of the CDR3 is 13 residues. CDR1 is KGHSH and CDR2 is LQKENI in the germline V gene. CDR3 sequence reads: CASSPGQGNTIYF. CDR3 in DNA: TGTGCCAGCTCACCAGGACAGGGAAACACCATATATTTT.

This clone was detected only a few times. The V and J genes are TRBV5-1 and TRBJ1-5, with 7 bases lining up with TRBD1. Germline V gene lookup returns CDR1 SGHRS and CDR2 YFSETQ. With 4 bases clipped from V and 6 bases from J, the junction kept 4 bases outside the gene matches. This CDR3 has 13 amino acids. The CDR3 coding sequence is TGCGCCAGCAGCCCAGGGGGGAGTCAGCCCCAGCATTTT. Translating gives CASSPGGSQPQHF.

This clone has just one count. CDR3 amino acids: CASSSGTLAGGLGETQYF. CDR3 sequence (DNA): TGTGCCAGCAGCTCCGGAACTTTAGCGGGGGGGCTGGGAGAGACCCAGTACTTC. The chain uses TRBV7-9 and TRBJ2-5; 11 bases agree with TRBD2. Germline V gives CDR1 SEHNR, CDR2 FQNEAQ (reference sequence). This CDR3 has 18 amino acids. V shed 4 bases and J 4 bases; nucleotides not matched to a gene: 14.

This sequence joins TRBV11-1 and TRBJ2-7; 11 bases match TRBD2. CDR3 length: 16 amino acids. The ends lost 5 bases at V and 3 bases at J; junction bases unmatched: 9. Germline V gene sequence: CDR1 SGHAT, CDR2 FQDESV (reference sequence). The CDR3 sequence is CASSLSRLAGSYEQYF. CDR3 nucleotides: TGTGCCAGCAGCCTCTCGAGACTAGCGGGGAGCTACGAGCAGTACTTC.

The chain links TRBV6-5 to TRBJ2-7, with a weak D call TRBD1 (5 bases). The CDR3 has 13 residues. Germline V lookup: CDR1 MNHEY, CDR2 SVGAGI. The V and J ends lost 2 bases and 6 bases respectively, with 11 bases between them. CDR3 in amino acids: CASSYDPQGEQYF. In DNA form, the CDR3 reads TGTGCCAGCAGTTACGACCCCCAGGGCGAGCAGTACTTC.

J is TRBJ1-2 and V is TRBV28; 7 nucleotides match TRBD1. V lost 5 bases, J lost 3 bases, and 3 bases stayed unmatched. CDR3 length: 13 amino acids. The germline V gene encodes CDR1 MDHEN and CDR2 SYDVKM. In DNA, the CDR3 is TGTGCCAGCAGTGACAGGGCGGACTATGGCTACACCTTC. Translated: CASSDRADYGYTF.

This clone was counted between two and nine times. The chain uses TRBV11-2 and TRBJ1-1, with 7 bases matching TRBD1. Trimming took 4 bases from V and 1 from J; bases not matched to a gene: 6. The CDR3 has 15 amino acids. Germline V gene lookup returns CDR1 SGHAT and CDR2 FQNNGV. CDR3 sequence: CASSSSGQANTEAFF. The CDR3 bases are TGTGCCAGCAGCTCTTCCGGACAGGCGAACACTGAAGCTTTCTTT.

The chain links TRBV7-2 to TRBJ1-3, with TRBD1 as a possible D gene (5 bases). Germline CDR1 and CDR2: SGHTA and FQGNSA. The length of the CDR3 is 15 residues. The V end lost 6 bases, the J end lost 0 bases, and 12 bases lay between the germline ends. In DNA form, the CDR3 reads TGTGCCAGCAGGCCACAGGCGACCTCTGGAAACACCATATATTTT. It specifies CASRPQATSGNTIYF.

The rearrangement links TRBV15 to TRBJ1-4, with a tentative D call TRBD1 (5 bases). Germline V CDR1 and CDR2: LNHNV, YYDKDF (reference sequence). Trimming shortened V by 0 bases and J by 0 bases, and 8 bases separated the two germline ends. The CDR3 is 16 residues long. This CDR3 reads CATSRDVGATNEKLFF. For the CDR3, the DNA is TGTGCCACCAGCAGAGATGTAGGGGCAACTAATGAAAAACTGTTTTTT.

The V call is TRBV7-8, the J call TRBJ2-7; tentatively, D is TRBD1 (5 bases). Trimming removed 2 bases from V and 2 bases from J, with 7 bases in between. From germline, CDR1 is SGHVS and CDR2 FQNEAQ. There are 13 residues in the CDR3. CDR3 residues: CASSLNRPYEQYF. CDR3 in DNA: TGTGCCAGCAGCTTAAACAGGCCCTACGAGCAGTACTTC. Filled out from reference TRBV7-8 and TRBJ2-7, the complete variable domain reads GAGVSQSPRYKVAKRGQDVALRCDPISGHVSLFWYQQALGQGPEFLTYFQNEAQLDKSGLPSDRFFAERPEGSVSTLKIQRTQQEDSAVYLCASSLNRPYEQYFGPGTRLTVT.

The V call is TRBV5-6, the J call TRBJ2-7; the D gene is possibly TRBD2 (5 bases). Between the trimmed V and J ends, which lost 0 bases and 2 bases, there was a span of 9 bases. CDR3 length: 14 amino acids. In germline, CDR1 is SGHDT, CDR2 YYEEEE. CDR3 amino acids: CASSLVGLPYEQYF. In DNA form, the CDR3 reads TGTGCCAGCAGCTTGGTAGGACTCCCCTACGAGCAGTACTTC.

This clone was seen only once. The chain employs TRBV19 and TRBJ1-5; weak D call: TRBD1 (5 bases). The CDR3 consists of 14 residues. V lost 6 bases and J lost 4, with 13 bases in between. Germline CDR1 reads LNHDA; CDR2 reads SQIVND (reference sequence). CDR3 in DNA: TGTGCCAGTAGCCCTTCAGGGATTAATCAGCCCCAGCATTTT. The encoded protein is CASSPSGINQPQHF. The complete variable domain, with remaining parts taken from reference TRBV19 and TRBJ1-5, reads DGGITQSPKYLFRKEGQNVTLSCEQNLNHDAMYWYRQDPGQGLRLIYYSQIVNDFQKGDIAEGYSVSREKKESFPLTVTSAQKNPTAFYLCASSPSGINQPQHFGDGTRLSIL.

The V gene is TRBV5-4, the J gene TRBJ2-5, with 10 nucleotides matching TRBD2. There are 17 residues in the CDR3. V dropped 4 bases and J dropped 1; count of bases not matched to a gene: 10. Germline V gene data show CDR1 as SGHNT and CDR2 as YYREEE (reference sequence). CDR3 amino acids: CASSPPLAGDRQETQYF. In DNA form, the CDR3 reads TGTGCCAGCAGCCCCCCCCTAGCGGGGGATCGCCAAGAGACCCAGTACTTC.

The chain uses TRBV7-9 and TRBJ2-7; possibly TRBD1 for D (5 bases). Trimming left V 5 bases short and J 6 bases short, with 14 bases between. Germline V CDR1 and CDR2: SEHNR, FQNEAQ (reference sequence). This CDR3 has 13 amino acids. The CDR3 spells CASSPSTVSEQYF. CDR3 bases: TGTGCCAGCAGCCCCTCGACAGTTAGCGAGCAGTACTTC.

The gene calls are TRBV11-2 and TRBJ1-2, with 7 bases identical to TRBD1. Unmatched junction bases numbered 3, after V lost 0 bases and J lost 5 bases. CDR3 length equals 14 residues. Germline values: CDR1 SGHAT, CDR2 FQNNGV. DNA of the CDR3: TGTGCCAGCAGCTTAGATGCAGGGGGGTATGGCTACACCTTC. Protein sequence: CASSLDAGGYGYTF.